One sample yielded the 9 T cell receptor beta chains listed below, sequenced in a study of PD-L1 blockade in urothelial cancer. The table came from immunoSEQ multiplex PCR; TCRdb's copy has only in-frame clones and leaves some out. Altogether about 30,000 clones are present, around 87% being singletons, with the ten largest covering 3.7%. The sequencing used PBMCs, collected around atezolizumab (anti-PD-L1) treatment. These receptors all come from a man in his fifties or sixties with urothelial cancer.

The chain is built from TRBV7-8 and TRBJ2-5; 10 bases fit TRBD2. The CDR3 runs 16 residues. Germline-derived CDR1 and CDR2 are SGHVS and FQNEAQ. The ends lost 5 bases at V and 4 bases at J; junction bases unmatched: 10. The CDR3 coding sequence is TGTGCCAGCAGCCCAGCGGGAGGGCCGGGGGGAGAGACCCAGTACTTC. Translated: CASSPAGGPGGETQYF.

For the CDR3, the DNA is TGCGCCAGCAGCCATAGGACGGGACAGACCTCCTACAATGAGCAGTTCTTC. Its protein product is CASSHRTGQTSYNEQFF. This rearrangement joins TRBV4-3 to TRBJ2-1, with TRBD1 matching over 7 bases. CDR1 is LGHNA and CDR2 is YSLEER in the germline V gene. The CDR3 has 17 amino acids. V shed 3 bases, J shed 0 bases, and the junction held 8 bases outside the gene matches.

V and J are TRBV27 and TRBJ2-2, with 13 bases matching TRBD2. This CDR3 contains 18 residues. Per germline, CDR1 MNHEY and CDR2 SMNVEV (reference sequence). Trimming took 2 bases from V and 5 from J; bases not matched to a gene: 8. The CDR3 sequence is CASSLVGLAGARTGELFF. The CDR3 DNA reads as TGTGCCAGCAGTTTAGTAGGACTAGCGGGAGCGAGGACCGGGGAGCTGTTTTTT.

The chain joins TRBV11-2 to TRBJ2-7, with D possibly TRBD2 on 6 matching bases. The CDR3 has 12 residues. Germline V gene data show CDR1 as SGHAT and CDR2 as FQNNGV. The V and J ends lost 4 bases and 3 bases respectively, with 7 bases between them. CDR3 DNA sequence: TGTGCCAGCAGCTGGCGGGGCTACGAGCAGTACTTC. Translated: CASSWRGYEQYF.

The V and J genes are TRBV11-2 and TRBJ1-2; 8 nucleotides agree with TRBD1. Germline V gene lookup returns CDR1 SGHAT and CDR2 FQNNGV. The V segment lost 8 bases and the J segment 4 bases; nucleotides outside the gene matches: 6. This CDR3 is 13 amino acids long. The CDR3 bases are TGTGCCAGCCGACCAGGGGGCGCCTATGGCTACACCTTC. Protein sequence: CASRPGGAYGYTF.

The CDR3, as DNA: TGTGCCAGCAGTCGTGGGGGCGTCGTCTATGGCTACACCTTC. Translation: CASSRGGVVYGYTF. The chain is built from TRBV27 and TRBJ1-2; maybe TRBD1 (6 bases). This CDR3 region has 14 residues. V shed 5 bases and J shed 4 bases, with 14 bases lying between them. Per germline, CDR1 MNHEY and CDR2 SMNVEV (reference sequence).

The V gene is TRBV30, the J gene TRBJ2-3; 7 bases align to TRBD2. The V gene end was trimmed by 4 bases and the J gene end by 9 bases; junction bases not matched to a gene: 10. The CDR3 covers 13 residues. Germline values: CDR1 GTSNPN, CDR2 SVGIG (reference sequence). CDR3: CAWNRRGGDTQYF. DNA for the CDR3: TGTGCCTGGAATCGGCGCGGGGGAGACACGCAGTATTTT.

V usage is TRBV19 and J usage is TRBJ1-2; 7 nucleotides agree with TRBD1. Germline CDR1 reads LNHDA; CDR2 reads SQIVND (reference sequence). The J segment lost 2 bases and the V segment lost 8 bases, leaving 8 bases of the junction unmatched. The CDR3 totals 14 residues. The CDR3 is CASLAGTANYGYTF. CDR3 nucleotide sequence: TGTGCCAGTCTCGCCGGGACAGCCAACTATGGCTACACCTTC.

This chain joins TRBV5-6 and TRBJ2-7; the match to TRBD1 covers 10 bases. The CDR3 spans 13 residues. Germline V gene lookup returns CDR1 SGHDT and CDR2 YYEEEE. The V segment lost 0 bases and the J segment 6 bases; nucleotides outside the gene matches: 0. The CDR3 spells CASSLGTGGEQYF. The CDR3 nucleotides are TGTGCCAGCAGCTTGGGGACAGGGGGCGAGCAGTACTTC.